The T cell receptor (beta chain) under discussion was sequenced for a study of cytomegalovirus exposure and HLA in healthy donors. Across the study: Among the roughly 400 donors who were genotyped, approximately 76% fell in the genetic ancestry cluster that is associated with self-reported Caucasian donors.

CDR1 is ENHRY, CDR2 SYGVKD, per germline. This CDR3 has 15 amino acids. Trimming cost V 3 bases and J 4 bases; bases outside gene matches: 7. PCR used 60 Vbeta primers and 13 Jbeta primers. The data were produced by immunoSEQ multiplex PCR, yet TCRdb's version contains in-frame clones alone and is incomplete. The sample has over 100,000 clones; roughly 80% are singletons. The sequence came from a female donor in good health and CMV-seronegative. The sequencing sample was made of PBMCs. The chain has TRBV10-3 and TRBJ1-2; 8 bases fit TRBD1. CDR3 loop: CAISEGQGGGYGYTF. The CDR3 nucleotides read TGTGCCATCAGTGAAGGACAGGGAGGGGGCTATGGCTACACCTTC.